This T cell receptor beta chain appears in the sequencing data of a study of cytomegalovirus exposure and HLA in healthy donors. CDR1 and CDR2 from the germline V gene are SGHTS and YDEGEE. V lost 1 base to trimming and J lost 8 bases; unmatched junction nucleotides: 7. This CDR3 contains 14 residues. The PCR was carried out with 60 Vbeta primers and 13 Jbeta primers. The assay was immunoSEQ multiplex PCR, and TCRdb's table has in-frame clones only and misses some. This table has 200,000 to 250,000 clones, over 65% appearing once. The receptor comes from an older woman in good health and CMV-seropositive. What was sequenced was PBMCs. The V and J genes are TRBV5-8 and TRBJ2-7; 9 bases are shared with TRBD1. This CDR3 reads CASSLTGTGIQQYF. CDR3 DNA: TGTGCCAGCAGCTTGACCGGGACAGGGATTCAGCAGTACTTC.